This TCR beta chain was identified in a study of T-cell reconstitution after alpha-beta-depleted transplantation in children. This clonotype was detected ten times or more. Germline loops: CDR1 SQVTM, CDR2 ANQGSEA. V dropped 6 bases and J dropped 6 bases, with 14 bases sitting between them. The CDR3 is made up of 12 amino acids. The TCRbeta library was prepared with unique molecular identifiers. TCRdb processed the PCR reads anew with MiXCR; each CDR3 protein has one entry. The sample records about half a million distinct CDR3 sequences, roughly an eighth being singletons. The V call is TRBV29-1, the J call TRBJ1-2; D call uncertain. The sample was PBMCs from the stem cell graft donor, taken from the stem cell graft. The TCR originated in a human donor who donated a stem cell graft to a child with combined immunodeficiency. CDR3 protein: CSVFVGIHGYTF. In DNA, the CDR3 is TGCAGCGTATTCGTGGGAATACATGGCTACACCTTC.